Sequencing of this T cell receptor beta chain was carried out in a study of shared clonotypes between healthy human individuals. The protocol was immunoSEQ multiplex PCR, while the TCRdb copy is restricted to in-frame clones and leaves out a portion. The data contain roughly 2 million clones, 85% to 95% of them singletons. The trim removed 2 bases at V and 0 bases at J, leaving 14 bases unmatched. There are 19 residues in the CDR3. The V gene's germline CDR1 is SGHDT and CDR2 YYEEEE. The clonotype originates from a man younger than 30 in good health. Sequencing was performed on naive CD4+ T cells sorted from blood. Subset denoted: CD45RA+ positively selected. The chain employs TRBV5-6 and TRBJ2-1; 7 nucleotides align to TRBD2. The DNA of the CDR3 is TGTGCCAGCAGCTTTGGCCTAGCGGTCCACTTGAGCTCCTACAATGAGCAGTTCTTC. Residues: CASSFGLAVHLSSYNEQFF.